Presented here are 12 T cell receptor beta chains from one specimen sequenced in a study of somatic mutations in cytotoxic T cells in rheumatoid arthritis. TCRdb's table, derived via immunoSEQ multiplex PCR, lists solely in-frame clones and lacks some. Here the sample spans about 18,000 clones, more than 60% being singletons. Sequencing was performed on CD8+ T cells sorted from blood. All receptors derive from a woman aged 60-75 years in good health.

The chain links TRBV27 to TRBJ2-3; D is uncertain. Trimming took off 3 bases at V and 3 bases at J, with 16 bases between the two ends. The CDR3 is 16 residues long. CDR1 and CDR2 (germline): MNHEY, SMNVEV (reference sequence). CDR3 sequence (DNA): TGTGCCAGCAGTTTCCACGCCAATTCAATTACAGATACGCAGTATTTT. Translated, it gives CASSFHANSITDTQYF.

The CDR3 reads CASSLAKEAPGLSTDTQYF. In DNA form, the CDR3 reads TGCGCCAGCAGCTTGGCCAAGGAGGCCCCGGGACTTAGCACAGATACGCAGTATTTT. The rearrangement joins TRBV5-1 to TRBJ2-3; TRBD2 is a possible D gene (6 bases). The germline V and J ends were trimmed by 0 bases and 0 bases, with 20 bases remaining between them. The germline gives CDR1 SGHRS, CDR2 YFSETQ. CDR3 length equals 19 residues.

J is TRBJ1-1 and V is TRBV4-1; D might be TRBD1 (6 bases). Per germline, CDR1 MGHRA and CDR2 YSYEKL. V was trimmed by 4 bases and J by 7 bases, leaving 19 bases between them. This CDR3 is 15 amino acids long. The CDR3 sequence is CASSPDLGTTVEAFF. CDR3 nucleotides: TGCGCCAGCAGCCCAGATCTAGGGACAACAGTTGAAGCTTTCTTT.

The V gene is TRBV10-3, the J gene TRBJ2-7; 10 bases map to TRBD1. Germline V CDR1 and CDR2: ENHRY, SYGVKD. V was pared by 6 bases and J by 3 bases, with 8 bases of the junction left unmatched. CDR3 size: 15 residues. CDR3 protein: CAIRSDRDRGYEQYF. DNA of the CDR3: TGTGCCATCAGATCAGACCGGGACAGGGGCTACGAGCAGTACTTC.

This CDR3 reads CASSPDLRGETQYF. The CDR3 DNA is TGCGCCAGCAGCCCGGACTTGCGTGGAGAGACCCAGTACTTC. This chain uses TRBV4-1 with TRBJ2-5; maybe TRBD2 (5 bases). The germline V gene has CDR1 MGHRA and CDR2 YSYEKL. The length of the CDR3 is 14 residues. Trimming removed 4 bases from V and 4 bases from J, with 13 bases in between.

This chain links TRBV29-1 with TRBJ2-7, with TRBD2 identical over 10 bases. Germline CDR1 is SQVTM and CDR2 is ANQGSEA. V lost 3 bases, J lost 1 base, and 15 bases stayed unmatched. This CDR3 region has 18 residues. The CDR3 region is CSVEALAGDLMRSYEQYF. The CDR3 DNA sequence: TGCAGCGTTGAGGCGCTAGCGGGAGACTTAATGAGGTCCTACGAGCAGTACTTC.

This chain's CDR3 is CSVPGPSRGEKLFF. Written as DNA, the CDR3 is TGCAGCGTCCCGGGACCAAGTCGAGGAGAAAAACTGTTTTTT. This chain uses TRBV29-1 with TRBJ1-4; tentative D call: TRBD1 (5 bases). CDR1 is SQVTM, CDR2 ANQGSEA, per germline. The CDR3 is 14 amino acids. The V end lost 6 bases, the J end lost 8 bases, and 19 bases lay between the germline ends.

This clone rates as medium-sized (0.01 to 0.1%). The chain couples TRBV6-6 to TRBJ1-1; D gene ambiguous. The CDR3 consists of 14 residues. Per germline, CDR1 MNHNY and CDR2 SVGAGI (reference sequence). The V gene lost 2 bases and the J gene lost 4 bases, with 11 bases spanning the gap. The CDR3 DNA follows: TGTGCCAGCAGTTACAGTGGACGGGGCACTGAAGCTTTCTTT. This sequence encodes CASSYSGRGTEAFF.

This chain connects TRBV21-1 to TRBJ1-2; the D call in the table, TRBD1, was not verified against the DNA. TRBV21-1 represents a pseudogene. The CDR3 sequence is 18 residues long. This CDR3 reads CASSSSRDRAPPSYGYTF. CDR3 nucleotides: TGTGCCAGCAGCAGCTCCCGGGACAGGGCCCCGCCTAGCTATGGCTACACCTTC.

The CDR3 is CASSLLRRGARTEAFF. CDR3 coding DNA: TGTGCCAGCAGCTTGTTGCGTCGGGGGGCGCGCACTGAAGCTTTCTTT. The chain couples TRBV5-6 to TRBJ1-1; tentatively, D is TRBD1 (6 bases). CDR1 is SGHDT, CDR2 YYEEEE, per germline. Deletions cut 1 base from V and 4 bases from J, with 17 bases between. This CDR3 has 16 residues.

The chain combines TRBV2 with TRBJ1-1; TRBD1 is a possible D gene (5 bases). Looked up from germline, CDR1 is SNHLY and CDR2 is FYNNEI. This CDR3 has 11 residues. Trimming stripped 5 bases from V and 8 bases from J, with 9 bases between. As DNA, the CDR3 is TGTGCCAGCAGTACCCCAGGGGAAGCTTTCTTT. Protein: CASSTPGEAFF.

The chain is built from TRBV4-1 and TRBJ1-4; tentative D call: TRBD1 (5 bases). The germline V gene encodes CDR1 MGHRA and CDR2 YSYEKL. This CDR3 comprises 14 residues. Trimming stripped 5 bases from V and 0 bases from J, with 7 bases between. The CDR3 nucleotides read TGCGCCAGCAGCAGCAGGGCAACTAATGAAAAACTGTTTTTT. This codes for CASSSRATNEKLFF.